This TCR beta chain comes out of a study of OX40 agonist ivuxolimab in advanced cancers. Study details: Ivuxolimab, an agonistic anti-OX40 (CD134) antibody, was given to patients. Ivuxolimab, which patients received intravenously every 2 weeks, was dosed at 0.01 to 10 mg/kg. Partial responses were recorded for three patients, including one with hepatocellular carcinoma and two with cutaneous melanoma.

Libraries were prepared by immunoSEQ multiplex PCR; TCRdb keeps only in-frame clonotypes and omits some of them. The data show about 86,000 clones, about 90% seen once. Sampled blood was obtained at baseline, cycle 4 day 1, and cycle 7 day 1. The CDR3 is 16 amino acids. Per the germline V gene, CDR1 is PRHDT and CDR2 is FYEKMQ (reference sequence). V was pared by 6 bases and J by 4 bases, with 22 bases between. The TCR sequence derives from an adult with an advanced solid tumor such as melanoma, head and neck, liver or kidney cancer. The chain carries TRBV13 and TRBJ2-7; a weak D match, TRBD2 (7 bases). Specimen: CD4+ or CD8+ T cells sorted from blood, collected in a trial of the OX40 agonist ivuxolimab. The CDR3 is CASRKASGTLTYEQYF. The CDR3 DNA reads TGTGCCAGCAGAAAAGCGAGCGGGACACTAACTTACGAGCAGTACTTC.